Shown below are 11 T cell receptor beta chains from a single sample sequenced in a study of spatial heterogeneity in lung cancer. Time point specified: sample taken at primary tumor resection. No cell sorting; template was whole RNA from tumor, lung tissue or PBMC. Each CDR3 protein is one row after TCRdb ran MiXCR on the 5' RACE reads. The sample yields about 85,000 distinct CDR3 sequences, 15% to 20% seen once. The sequences come from PBMCs, collected at surgery. These receptors were collected from a male donor with early-stage non-small cell lung cancer.

Only a few counts were recorded for this clonotype. The V call is TRBV7-8, the J call TRBJ1-1, with D maybe TRBD1 (5 bases). Trimming left V 5 bases short and J 1 base short, with 17 bases between. The CDR3 covers 16 residues. CDR1 SGHVS and CDR2 FQNEAQ come from the germline V gene. DNA of the CDR3: TGTGCCAGCAGCCTATTAACAGGCGGGGCGAACACTGAAGCTTTCTTT. It translates to CASSLLTGGANTEAFF.

This clonotype was picked up many times. The J gene is TRBJ2-5, the V gene TRBV6-2 or TRBV6-3, with a tentative D call TRBD1 (5 bases). Germline CDR1 reads MNHEY; CDR2 reads SVGEGT. This CDR3 comprises 13 residues. V gave up 8 bases and J gave up 3 bases, with 13 bases separating them. The CDR3 here is CASRFDREETQYF. CDR3 sequence (DNA): TGTGCCAGCCGATTCGACAGAGAAGAGACCCAGTACTTC.

The V gene is TRBV5-6, the J gene TRBJ1-1; D remains ambiguous. Trimming pared 4 bases from V and 3 bases from J, leaving 13 bases between. The CDR3 is made up of 14 amino acids. Per the germline V gene, CDR1 is SGHDT and CDR2 is YYEEEE. In DNA, the CDR3 is TGTGCCAGCAGCCCAACAGAGGTATACACTGAAGCTTTCTTT. This translates into CASSPTEVYTEAFF. Full variable domain (missing parts from reference TRBV5-6 and TRBJ1-1): DAGVTQSPTHLIKTRGQQVTLRCSPKSGHDTVSWYQQALGQGPQFIFQYYEEEERQRGNFPDRFSGHQFPNYSSELNVNALLLGDSALYLCASSPTEVYTEAFFGQGTRLTVV.

This clonotype came up a few times. The rearrangement uses TRBV5-1 and TRBJ2-7, with unresolved D. In germline, CDR1 is SGHRS, CDR2 YFSETQ. Trimming removed 4 bases from V and 0 bases from J, with 8 bases in between. The CDR3 extends over 13 amino acids. In nucleotides, the CDR3 is TGCGCCAGCAGCCGTGACGCCTCCTACGAGCAGTACTTC. This gives the protein CASSRDASYEQYF.

This clonotype was counted a few times. The chain uses TRBV5-6 and TRBJ2-7; D uncertain. The V and J ends lost 4 bases and 0 bases respectively, with 11 bases between them. Germline values: CDR1 SGHDT, CDR2 YYEEEE. CDR3 length equals 14 residues. The CDR3 sequence is CASSPLGSSYEQYF. CDR3 DNA sequence: TGTGCCAGCAGCCCTCTCGGTAGCTCCTACGAGCAGTACTTC.

This clonotype occurred many times. Written as DNA, the CDR3 is TGTGCCAGCGCAAAGTCGCCCGGGGGGGCGAACACCGGGGAGCTGTTTTTT. Translation: CASAKSPGGANTGELFF. The chain carries TRBV21-1 and TRBJ2-2; the table gives TRBD1 as D, unverified against the DNA. TRBV21-1 is reported as a pseudogene. The CDR3 has 17 residues.

This chain links TRBV18 with TRBJ1-1; possibly TRBD1 for D (6 bases). Trimming left V 6 bases short and J 4 bases short, with 21 bases between. Germline V gene data show CDR1 as KGHSH and CDR2 as LQKENI. The CDR3 sequence is 16 residues long. DNA for the CDR3: TGTGCCAGCTCGACATCCACGGCACAGGGCAGCACTGAAGCTTTCTTT. This encodes CASSTSTAQGSTEAFF.

There are many counts of this clonotype. The chain has TRBV29-1 and TRBJ1-1, with D unresolved. This CDR3 comprises 12 residues. Between the trimmed V and J ends, which lost 4 bases and 0 bases, there was a span of 6 bases. Germline assignment: CDR1 SQVTM and CDR2 ANQGSEA. As DNA, the CDR3 is TGCAGCGTTGGGCAGATGAACACTGAAGCTTTCTTT. As protein: CSVGQMNTEAFF. Drawing the rest from reference TRBV29-1 and TRBJ1-1, the complete variable domain is SAVISQKPSRDICQRGTSLTIQCQVDSQVTMMFWYRQQPGQSLTLIATANQGSEATYESGFVIDKFPISRPNLTFSTLTVSNMSPEDSSIYLCSVGQMNTEAFFGQGTRLTVV.

This clonotype was seen many times. The chain employs TRBV5-6 and TRBJ2-5, with D uncertain. V lost 2 bases and J 4 bases, leaving 9 bases between the germline ends. Germline lookup yields CDR1 SGHDT and CDR2 YYEEEE. This CDR3 region has 13 residues. This CDR3 reads CASSFTTRETQYF. The CDR3 nucleotides read TGTGCCAGCAGCTTTACGACCAGAGAGACCCAGTACTTC. Complete variable domain (other parts from reference TRBV5-6 and TRBJ2-5): DAGVTQSPTHLIKTRGQQVTLRCSPKSGHDTVSWYQQALGQGPQFIFQYYEEEERQRGNFPDRFSGHQFPNYSSELNVNALLLGDSALYLCASSFTTRETQYFGPGTRLLVL.

This clonotype was picked up a small number of times. The V gene is TRBV28, the J gene TRBJ2-7; D is undetermined. CDR3 length equals 12 residues. The V and J ends lost 4 bases and 4 bases respectively, with 8 bases between them. CDR1 is MDHEN and CDR2 is SYDVKM in the germline V gene. CDR3: CASSSQSYEQYF. For the CDR3, the DNA is TGTGCCAGCAGTTCCCAATCGTACGAGCAGTACTTC. Filled out from reference TRBV28 and TRBJ2-7, the complete variable domain reads DVKVTQSSRYLVKRTGEKVFLECVQDMDHENMFWYRQDPGLGLRLIYFSYDVKMKEKGDIPEGYSVSREKKERFSLILESASTNQTSMYLCASSSQSYEQYFGPGTRLTVT.

This clonotype was seen a handful of times. The chain recombines TRBV7-9 with TRBJ2-1; 9 bases map to TRBD2. CDR3 length: 15 residues. After removal of 8 bases from V and 9 bases from J, the junction contained 14 bases not matched to a gene. The V gene's germline CDR1 is SEHNR and CDR2 FQNEAQ (reference sequence). Here the CDR3 DNA reads TGTGCCAGCTCCTTTATCGCGGGAGGGCACACTGAGCAGTTCTTC. As protein: CASSFIAGGHTEQFF.